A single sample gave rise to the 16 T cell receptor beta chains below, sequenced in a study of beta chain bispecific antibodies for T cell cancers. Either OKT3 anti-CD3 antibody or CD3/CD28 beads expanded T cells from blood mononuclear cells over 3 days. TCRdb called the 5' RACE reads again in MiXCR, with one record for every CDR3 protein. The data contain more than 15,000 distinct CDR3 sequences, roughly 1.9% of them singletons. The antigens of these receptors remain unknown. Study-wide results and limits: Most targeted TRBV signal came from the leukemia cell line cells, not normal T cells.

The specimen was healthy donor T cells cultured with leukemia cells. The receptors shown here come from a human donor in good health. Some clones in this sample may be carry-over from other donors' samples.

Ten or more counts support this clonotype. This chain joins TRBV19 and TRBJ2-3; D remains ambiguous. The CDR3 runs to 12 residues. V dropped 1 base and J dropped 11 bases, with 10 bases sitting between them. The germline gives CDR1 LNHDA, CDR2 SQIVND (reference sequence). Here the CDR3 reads CASSIVASLQYF. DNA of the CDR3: TGTGCCAGTAGTATAGTTGCATCTCTGCAGTATTTT.

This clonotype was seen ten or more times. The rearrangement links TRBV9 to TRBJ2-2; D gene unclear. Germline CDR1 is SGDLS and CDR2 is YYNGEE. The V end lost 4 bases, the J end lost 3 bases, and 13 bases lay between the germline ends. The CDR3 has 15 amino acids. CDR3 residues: CASSIDGTYTGELFF. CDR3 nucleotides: TGTGCCAGCAGCATTGACGGAACCTACACCGGGGAGCTGTTTTTT.

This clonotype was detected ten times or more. CDR3 sequence: CASRAGDKQSTDTQYF. CDR3 sequence (DNA): TGCGCCAGCAGAGCCGGGGACAAGCAGAGCACAGATACGCAGTATTTT. The genes are TRBV5-1 and TRBJ2-3, with D perhaps TRBD1 (6 bases). CDR3 length: 16 amino acids. Germline loops: CDR1 SGHRS, CDR2 YFSETQ. Trimming stripped 5 bases from V and 0 bases from J, with 16 bases between.

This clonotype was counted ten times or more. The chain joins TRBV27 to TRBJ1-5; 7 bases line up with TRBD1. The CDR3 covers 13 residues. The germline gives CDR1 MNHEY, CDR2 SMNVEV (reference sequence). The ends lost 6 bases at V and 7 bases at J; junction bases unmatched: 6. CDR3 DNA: TGTGCCAGCAGGCCACAGGGGTCCCAGCCCCAGCATTTT. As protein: CASRPQGSQPQHF.

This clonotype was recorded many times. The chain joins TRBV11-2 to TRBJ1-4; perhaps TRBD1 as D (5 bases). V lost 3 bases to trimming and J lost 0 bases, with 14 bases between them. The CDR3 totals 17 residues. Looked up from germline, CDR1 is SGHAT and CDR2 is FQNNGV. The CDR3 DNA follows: TGTGCCAGCAGCTTTGGGCAGGGAATTGCAACTAATGAAAAACTGTTTTTT. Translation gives CASSFGQGIATNEKLFF.

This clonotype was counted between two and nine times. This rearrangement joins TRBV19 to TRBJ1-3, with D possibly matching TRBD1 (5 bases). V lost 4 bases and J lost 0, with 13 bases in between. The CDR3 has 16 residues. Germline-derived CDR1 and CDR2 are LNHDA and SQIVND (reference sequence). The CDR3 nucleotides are TGTGCCAGTAGTAGGGGGACGGTTTACTCTGGAAACACCATATATTTT. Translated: CASSRGTVYSGNTIYF.

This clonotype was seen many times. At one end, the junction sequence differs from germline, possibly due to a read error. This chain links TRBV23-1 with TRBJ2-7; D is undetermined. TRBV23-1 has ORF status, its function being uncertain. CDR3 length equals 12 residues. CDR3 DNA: TGCGCCAGCAGTCAACCCTCCCACGAGCAGTACTTC. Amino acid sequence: CASSQPSHEQYF.

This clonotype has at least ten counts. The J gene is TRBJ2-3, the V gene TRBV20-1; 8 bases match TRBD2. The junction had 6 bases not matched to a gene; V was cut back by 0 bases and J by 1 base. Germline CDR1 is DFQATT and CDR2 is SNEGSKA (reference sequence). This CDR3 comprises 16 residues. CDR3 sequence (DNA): TGCAGTGCTAGAGATCCGGGACTAGTGCGCACAGATACGCAGTATTTT. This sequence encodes CSARDPGLVRTDTQYF.

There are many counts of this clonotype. The CDR3 sequence is CASSEGGRGKGYTF. DNA of the CDR3: TGTGCCAGCAGTGAAGGCGGGAGGGGGAAAGGCTACACCTTC. This chain connects TRBV2 to TRBJ1-2; maybe TRBD1 (6 bases). V lost 1 base and J lost 8, with 14 bases in between. Per germline, CDR1 SNHLY and CDR2 FYNNEI. The CDR3 length is 14 residues.

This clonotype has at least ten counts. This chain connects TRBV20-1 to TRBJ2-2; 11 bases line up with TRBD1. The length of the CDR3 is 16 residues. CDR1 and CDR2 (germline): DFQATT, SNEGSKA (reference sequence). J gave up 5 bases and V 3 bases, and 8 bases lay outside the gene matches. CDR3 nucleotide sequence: TGCAGTGCTAGCCCCGGGACAGGGGGAATTACCGGGGAGCTGTTTTTT. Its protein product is CSASPGTGGITGELFF.

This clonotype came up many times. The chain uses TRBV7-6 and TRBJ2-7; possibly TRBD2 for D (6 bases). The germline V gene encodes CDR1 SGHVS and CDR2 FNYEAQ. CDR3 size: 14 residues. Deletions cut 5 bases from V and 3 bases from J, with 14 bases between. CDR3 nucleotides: TGTGCCAGCAGCCAGGAGGGCTCTAGCTACGAGCAGTACTTC. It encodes CASSQEGSSYEQYF.

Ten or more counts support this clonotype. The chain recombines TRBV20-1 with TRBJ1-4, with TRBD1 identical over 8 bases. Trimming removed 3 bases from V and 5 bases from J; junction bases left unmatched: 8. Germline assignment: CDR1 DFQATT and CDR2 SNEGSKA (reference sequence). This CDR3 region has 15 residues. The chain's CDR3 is CSASRGLGKNEKLFF. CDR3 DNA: TGCAGTGCTAGCAGGGGGCTAGGGAAAAATGAAAAACTGTTTTTT.

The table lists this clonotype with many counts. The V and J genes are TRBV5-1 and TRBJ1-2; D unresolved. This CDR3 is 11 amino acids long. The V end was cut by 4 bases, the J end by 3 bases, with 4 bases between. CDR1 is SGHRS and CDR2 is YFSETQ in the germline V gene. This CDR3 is CASSADYGYTF. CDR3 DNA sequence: TGCGCCAGCAGCGCGGACTATGGCTACACCTTC.

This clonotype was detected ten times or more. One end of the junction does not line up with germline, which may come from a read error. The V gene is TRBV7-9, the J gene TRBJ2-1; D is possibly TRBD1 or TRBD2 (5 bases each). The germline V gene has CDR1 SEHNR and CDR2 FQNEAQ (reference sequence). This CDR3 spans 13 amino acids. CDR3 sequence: CASTLPPGTEQFF. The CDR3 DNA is TGTGCCAGCACCTTACCTCCCGGGACTGAGCAGTTCTTC.

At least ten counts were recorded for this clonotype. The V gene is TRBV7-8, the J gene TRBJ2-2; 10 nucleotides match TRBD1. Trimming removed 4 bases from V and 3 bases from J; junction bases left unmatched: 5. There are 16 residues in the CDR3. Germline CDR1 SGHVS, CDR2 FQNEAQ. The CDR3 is CASSSSGTGDTGELFF. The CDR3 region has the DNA TGTGCCAGCAGCTCATCCGGGACAGGGGACACCGGGGAGCTGTTTTTT. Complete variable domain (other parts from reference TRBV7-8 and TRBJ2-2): GAGVSQSPRYKVAKRGQDVALRCDPISGHVSLFWYQQALGQGPEFLTYFQNEAQLDKSGLPSDRFFAERPEGSVSTLKIQRTQQEDSAVYLCASSSSGTGDTGELFFGEGSRLTVL.

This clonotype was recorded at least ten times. CDR3 residues: CSARADQSEDEQFF. Written as DNA, the CDR3 is TGCAGTGCTAGAGCAGATCAAAGCGAGGATGAGCAGTTCTTC. The rearrangement joins TRBV20-1 to TRBJ2-1; no clear D gene. Germline CDR1 and CDR2: DFQATT and SNEGSKA (reference sequence). V was shortened by 1 base and J by 8 bases, with 15 bases between the two germline ends. The CDR3 sequence is 14 residues long.